The 28 T cell receptor beta chains below come from one sample, sequenced in a study of cytomegalovirus exposure and HLA in healthy donors. 13 Jbeta primers and 60 Vbeta primers were used for the PCR. Produced via immunoSEQ multiplex PCR; TCRdb's table is partial and in-frame only. This sample has 100,000 to 150,000 clones, with more than 65% found just once. The specimen was PBMCs. The receptors shown here come from a woman aged 18-29 years in good health and CMV-seronegative.

This chain joins TRBV30 and TRBJ1-2; D perhaps matches TRBD1 (5 bases). The germline V and J ends were trimmed by 0 bases and 1 base, with 12 bases remaining between them. CDR1 is GTSNPN and CDR2 is SVGIG in the germline V gene (reference sequence). The CDR3 sequence is 15 residues long. CDR3 sequence: CAWSVRTPYNYGYTF. The CDR3, as DNA: TGTGCCTGGAGTGTACGGACACCCTATAACTATGGCTACACCTTC.

J is TRBJ1-2 and V is TRBV10-3; a possible D gene is TRBD1 (6 bases). Trimming cost V 11 bases and J 4 bases, with 17 bases left between them. Germline CDR1 reads ENHRY; CDR2 reads SYGVKD. The CDR3 loop spans 13 amino acids. For the CDR3, the DNA is TGTGCCTCCGGTAGAGGACAGCTCTATGGCTACACCTTC. Its translation: CASGRGQLYGYTF.

A few counts support this clone. The gene calls are TRBV19 and TRBJ2-7; maybe TRBD2 (5 bases). CDR3 length equals 15 residues. CDR1 is LNHDA and CDR2 is SQIVND in the germline V gene (reference sequence). V shed 3 bases and J shed 0 bases, with 12 bases lying between them. This CDR3 reads CASSIKGGRSYEQYF. The DNA for the CDR3 is TGTGCCAGTAGTATCAAAGGCGGGCGCTCCTACGAGCAGTACTTC.

This chain links TRBV18 with TRBJ2-7; D is possibly TRBD1 (5 bases). V was trimmed by 3 bases and J by 2 bases, leaving 14 bases between them. Germline CDR1 reads KGHSH; CDR2 reads LQKENI. This CDR3 has 15 amino acids. The CDR3 DNA is TGTGCCAGCTCACCGCTATCGACAGTCACCTACGAGCAGTACTTC. Translating gives CASSPLSTVTYEQYF.

V and J are TRBV4-2 and TRBJ2-1, with 11 bases that match TRBD2. Germline V gene data show CDR1 as LGHNA and CDR2 as YNFKEQ. This CDR3 is built from 18 residues. J gave up 3 bases and V 1 base, and 8 bases lay outside the gene matches. CDR3 in amino acids: CASSQAVSGGADYNEQFF. The CDR3 DNA is TGTGCCAGCAGCCAAGCGGTTAGCGGGGGGGCCGACTACAATGAGCAGTTCTTC.

This chain joins TRBV2 and TRBJ1-2, with D uncertain. Germline V lookup: CDR1 SNHLY, CDR2 FYNNEI. The CDR3 runs to 15 residues. V was shortened by 3 bases and J by 0 bases, with 11 bases between the two germline ends. The CDR3 DNA reads as TGTGCCAGCAGTGACCGACAACCAACTAACTATGGCTACACCTTC. Encoded protein: CASSDRQPTNYGYTF.

The chain carries TRBV6-1 and TRBJ1-2; D may be TRBD1 (6 bases). The V gene's germline CDR1 is MNHNS and CDR2 SASEGT. This CDR3 has 15 amino acids. V shed 7 bases and J shed 3 bases, with 18 bases lying between them. Here the CDR3 reads CASTNQVDRYYGYTF. In DNA, the CDR3 is TGTGCCAGCACCAACCAAGTCGACAGGTACTATGGCTACACCTTC.

The gene calls are TRBV7-6 and TRBJ2-7; a weak D match, TRBD2 (5 bases). The CDR3 length is 15 residues. Trimming pared 2 bases from V and 0 bases from J, leaving 11 bases between. Per germline, CDR1 SGHVS and CDR2 FNYEAQ. The CDR3 is CASSLIIGSSYEQYF. The CDR3 bases are TGTGCCAGCAGCTTAATTATAGGGAGCTCCTACGAGCAGTACTTC.

The chain joins TRBV7-9 to TRBJ1-2; D unresolved. The germline V gene has CDR1 SEHNR and CDR2 FQNEAQ (reference sequence). There are 13 residues in the CDR3. V lost 1 base and J 5 bases, leaving 8 bases between the germline ends. The CDR3 DNA is TGTGCCAGCAGCTTAGGGGCAGCTTATGGCTACACCTTC. This gives the protein CASSLGAAYGYTF.

The V call is TRBV25-1, the J call TRBJ2-3; perhaps TRBD1 as D (6 bases). CDR3 length equals 13 residues. Trimming stripped 3 bases from V and 3 bases from J, with 7 bases between. CDR1 is MGHDK and CDR2 is SYGVNS in the germline V gene. The CDR3 sequence is CASSETGTDTQYF. The CDR3 coding sequence is TGTGCCAGCAGTGAGACAGGTACAGATACGCAGTATTTT.

CDR3 amino acids: CASSQGTGDSYEQYF. In nucleotides, the CDR3 is TGCGCCAGCAGCCAAGGCACAGGTGACTCCTACGAGCAGTACTTC. This chain connects TRBV4-3 to TRBJ2-7, with D tentatively TRBD1 (5 bases). In germline, CDR1 is LGHNA, CDR2 YSLEER. This CDR3 is built from 15 residues. Trimming cost V 1 base and J 0 bases, with 10 bases left between them.

This clone was observed a handful of times. V usage is TRBV25-1 and J usage is TRBJ1-1; TRBD1 is a possible D gene (6 bases). Germline V gives CDR1 MGHDK, CDR2 SYGVNS. V was trimmed by 5 bases and J by 3 bases, leaving 13 bases between them. The CDR3 has 14 residues. The CDR3 DNA reads as TGTGCCAGCAGTCCTCGGGACACTTACACTGAAGCTTTCTTT. Translated, it gives CASSPRDTYTEAFF. Looking up the rest from reference TRBV25-1 and TRBJ1-1 gives the full variable domain: EADIYQTPRYLVIGTGKKITLECSQTMGHDKMYWYQQDPGMELHLIHYSYGVNSTEKGDLSSESTVSRIRTEHFPLTLESARPSHTSQYLCASSPRDTYTEAFFGQGTRLTVV.

In its sample, this clone was seen once. This chain links TRBV10-3 with TRBJ2-1, with TRBD2 identical over 9 bases. Germline V gives CDR1 ENHRY, CDR2 SYGVKD. The CDR3 spans 13 residues. V trimming: 9 bases; J trimming: 8 bases; junction bases outside the gene matches: 8. Here the CDR3 DNA reads TGTGCCATTACTAGCGGGCGTGCCGATGAGCAGTTCTTC. Protein: CAITSGRADEQFF.

The V call is TRBV6-5, the J call TRBJ1-2; 7 bases map to TRBD1. The CDR3 runs to 15 residues. CDR1 MNHEY and CDR2 SVGAGI come from the germline V gene. Germline trimming cut 0 bases from V and 6 bases from J; bases unmatched to any gene: 7. CDR3 region: CASSYSGTVRDGYTF. In DNA, the CDR3 is TGTGCCAGCAGTTACTCCGGGACAGTACGAGATGGCTACACCTTC.

The chain employs TRBV30 and TRBJ2-3; a weak D match, TRBD1 (5 bases). Per the germline V gene, CDR1 is GTSNPN and CDR2 is SVGIG (reference sequence). This CDR3 spans 13 amino acids. The germline V and J ends were trimmed by 0 bases and 5 bases, with 9 bases remaining between them. The CDR3 protein is CAWSVRQIDTQYF. The DNA for the CDR3 is TGTGCCTGGAGTGTAAGACAGATAGATACGCAGTATTTT.

The V gene is TRBV6-5, the J gene TRBJ1-3, with 7 bases matching TRBD1. The CDR3 is made up of 15 amino acids. The V and J ends lost 6 bases and 1 base, in that order; junction bases with no gene match: 6. Germline V gene sequence: CDR1 MNHEY, CDR2 SVGAGI. The CDR3 sequence: CASRHTRGSGNTIYF. The CDR3 bases are TGTGCCAGCAGACACACCAGGGGGTCTGGAAACACCATATATTTT.

CDR3 region: CASRSSGHQETQYF. In DNA form, the CDR3 reads TGTGCCAGCAGGTCGAGCGGACACCAAGAGACCCAGTACTTC. The rearrangement uses TRBV6-6 and TRBJ2-5; perhaps TRBD2 as D (5 bases). V lost 6 bases and J lost 0, with 11 bases in between. CDR3 length: 14 amino acids. Germline CDR1 MNHNY, CDR2 SVGAGI (reference sequence).

V gene TRBV19 combines with J gene TRBJ1-6; D unresolved. Per the germline V gene, CDR1 is LNHDA and CDR2 is SQIVND (reference sequence). The CDR3 covers 13 residues. V shed 5 bases and J shed 10 bases, with 12 bases lying between them. CDR3: CASSESGESPLHF. In nucleotides, the CDR3 is TGTGCCAGTAGTGAGTCCGGGGAATCACCCCTCCACTTT. Supplemented by reference TRBV19 and TRBJ1-6, the full variable domain reads DGGITQSPKYLFRKEGQNVTLSCEQNLNHDAMYWYRQDPGQGLRLIYYSQIVNDFQKGDIAEGYSVSREKKESFPLTVTSAQKNPTAFYLCASSESGESPLHFGNGTRLTVT.

This clone has a single count. The CDR3 bases are TGTGCCAGTAGTATAGACGGGACAGATCCCATGAACACTGAAGCTTTCTTT. It codes for CASSIDGTDPMNTEAFF. The chain links TRBV19 to TRBJ1-1; the match to TRBD1 covers 7 bases. CDR1 and CDR2 from the germline V gene are LNHDA and SQIVND (reference sequence). The CDR3 sequence is 17 residues long. The V gene end was trimmed by 0 bases and the J gene end by 0 bases; junction bases not matched to a gene: 7.

The chain links TRBV5-1 to TRBJ2-1, with 9 positions matching TRBD2. CDR1 is SGHRS and CDR2 is YFSETQ in the germline V gene. V was pared by 0 bases and J by 6 bases, with 7 bases of the junction left unmatched. CDR3 length equals 16 residues. The DNA of the CDR3 is TGCGCCAGCAGCTTGGGTCCTAGCGGGATAATCAATGAGCAGTTCTTC. The encoded protein is CASSLGPSGIINEQFF.

V is TRBV6-5 and J is TRBJ1-2; 9 bases map to TRBD1. Unmatched junction bases numbered 8, after V lost 6 bases and J lost 3 bases. The germline V gene has CDR1 MNHEY and CDR2 SVGAGI. CDR3 length: 15 amino acids. CDR3 region: CASSRGTGRDYGYTF. The DNA of the CDR3 is TGTGCCAGCAGCCGCGGGACAGGGAGGGACTATGGCTACACCTTC.

The CDR3 nucleotides are TGCGCCAGCAGCCAAGATGCAAACCCGGGGGAAGCTAATGAAAAACTGTTTTTT. Protein: CASSQDANPGEANEKLFF. The rearrangement links TRBV4-3 to TRBJ1-4; D might be TRBD1 (5 bases). CDR1 is LGHNA and CDR2 is YSLEER in the germline V gene. V gave up 0 bases and J gave up 3 bases, with 17 bases separating them. CDR3 length equals 18 residues.

The V gene is TRBV5-5, the J gene TRBJ2-3; TRBD2 matches 9 bases. Unmatched junction bases numbered 10, after V lost 4 bases and J lost 4 bases. This CDR3 region has 16 residues. Per the germline V gene, CDR1 is SGHKS and CDR2 is YYEKEE (reference sequence). The CDR3 sequence is CASSLTLAGESDTQYF. The CDR3 nucleotides read TGTGCCAGCAGCCTAACCTTAGCGGGAGAGTCAGATACGCAGTATTTT.

This sequence joins TRBV7-9 and TRBJ1-2, with D hard to call. V lost 1 base and J lost 6, with 18 bases in between. The CDR3 runs 16 residues. Looked up from germline, CDR1 is SEHNR and CDR2 is FQNEAQ (reference sequence). The DNA of the CDR3 is TGTGCCAGCAGCTTAGAAGGTAAAGAGGAGAAGGATGGCTACACCTTC. Translating it yields CASSLEGKEEKDGYTF.

This chain joins TRBV9 and TRBJ1-3, with D perhaps TRBD1 (5 bases). The V gene lost 0 bases and the J gene lost 4 bases, with 17 bases spanning the gap. This CDR3 comprises 17 residues. Germline values: CDR1 SGDLS, CDR2 YYNGEE. The DNA of the CDR3 is TGTGCCAGCAGCGTAGCCATCCAGGGAGGGCTAGGAAACACCATATATTTT. Translated, it gives CASSVAIQGGLGNTIYF.

This chain joins TRBV6-5 and TRBJ1-2; D gene unclear. The germline V gene encodes CDR1 MNHEY and CDR2 SVGAGI. V shed 6 bases and J shed 7 bases, with 12 bases lying between them. CDR3 length: 12 amino acids. The CDR3, as DNA: TGTGCCAGCAGGTCGCTCCCCGGTGGCTACACCTTC. Protein product: CASRSLPGGYTF.

V gene TRBV5-1 combines with J gene TRBJ1-1, with unresolved D. V was cut by 0 bases and J by 0 bases, with 12 bases left in between. The germline gives CDR1 SGHRS, CDR2 YFSETQ. The CDR3 extends over 16 amino acids. CDR3 region: CASSLGHASMNTEAFF. As DNA, the CDR3 is TGCGCCAGCAGCTTGGGACATGCCTCGATGAACACTGAAGCTTTCTTT. The whole variable domain, filled in from reference TRBV5-1 and TRBJ1-1, reads KAGVTQTPRYLIKTRGQQVTLSCSPISGHRSVSWYQQTPGQGLQFLFEYFSETQRNKGNFPGRFSGRQFSNSRSEMNVSTLELGDSALYLCASSLGHASMNTEAFFGQGTRLTVV.

The V call is TRBV5-1, the J call TRBJ2-5; possibly TRBD2 for D (6 bases). The CDR3 is 14 amino acids. The V and J ends lost 1 base and 5 bases respectively, with 12 bases between them. From germline, CDR1 is SGHRS and CDR2 YFSETQ. DNA for the CDR3: TGCGCCAGCAGCTTGTTCCTAGCGTCGGAGACCCAGTACTTC. Its protein product is CASSLFLASETQYF.